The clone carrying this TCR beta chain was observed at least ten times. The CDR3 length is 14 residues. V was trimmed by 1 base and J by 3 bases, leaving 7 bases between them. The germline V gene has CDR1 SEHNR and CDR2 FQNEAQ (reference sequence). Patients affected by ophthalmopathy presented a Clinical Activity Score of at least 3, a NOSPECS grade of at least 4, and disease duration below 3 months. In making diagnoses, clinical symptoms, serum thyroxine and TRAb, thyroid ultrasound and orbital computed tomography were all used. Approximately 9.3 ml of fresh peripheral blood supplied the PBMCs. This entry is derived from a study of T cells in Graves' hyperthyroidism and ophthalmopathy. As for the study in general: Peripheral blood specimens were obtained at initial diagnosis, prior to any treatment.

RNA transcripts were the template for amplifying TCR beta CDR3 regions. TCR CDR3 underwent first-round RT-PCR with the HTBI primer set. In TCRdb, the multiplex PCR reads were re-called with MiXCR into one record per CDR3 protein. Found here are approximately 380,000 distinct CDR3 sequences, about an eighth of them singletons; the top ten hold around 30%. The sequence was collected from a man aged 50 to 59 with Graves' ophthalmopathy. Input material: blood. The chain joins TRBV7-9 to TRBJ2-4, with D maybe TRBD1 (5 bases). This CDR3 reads CASSLGQGKNIQYF. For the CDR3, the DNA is TGTGCCAGCAGCTTAGGCCAGGGCAAAAACATTCAGTACTTC.